These 7 T cell receptor beta chains came from one sample sequenced in a study of T cells in localized non-small cell lung cancer. Profiled with immunoSEQ multiplex PCR; TCRdb holds only in-frame clones, not every one. The sample has about 53,000 clones; approximately 88% are singletons. The specimen comprised peripheral blood mononuclear cells, sampled before any cancer treatment. These receptors all stem from a man between 40 and 70 years old with stage III lung adenocarcinoma.

The gene calls are TRBV15 and TRBJ2-7; TRBD1 or TRBD2 may be the D gene (6 bases each). V was clipped by 0 bases and J by 2 bases, with 11 bases between them. CDR1 and CDR2 from the germline V gene are LNHNV and YYDKDF (reference sequence). The CDR3 is 15 residues long. The CDR3 nucleotides read TGTGCCACCAGCAGAGACCCGGGGGCTGCCTACGAGCAGTACTTC. Protein: CATSRDPGAAYEQYF.

The chain couples TRBV6-6 to TRBJ1-5, with TRBD1 as a possible D gene (5 bases). Between the trimmed V and J ends, which lost 5 bases and 6 bases, there was a span of 14 bases. The germline CDR1 and CDR2 sequences are MNHNY and SVGAGI (reference sequence). CDR3 length: 14 residues. The CDR3 is CASSRGTVTQPQHF. In DNA, the CDR3 is TGTGCCAGCAGTCGCGGGACTGTCACTCAGCCCCAGCATTTT.

This chain's CDR3 is CASSLDWRNTEAFF. The DNA of the CDR3 is TGTGCCAGCAGCTTGGATTGGAGGAACACTGAAGCTTTCTTT. The chain links TRBV5-4 to TRBJ1-1; the D is unclear. Germline CDR1 is SGHNT and CDR2 is YYREEE (reference sequence). The germline V and J ends were trimmed by 0 bases and 1 base, with 7 bases remaining between them. CDR3 length: 14 residues.

CDR3 region: CASSYPRGLPYNEQFF. In DNA, the CDR3 is TGTGCCAGCAGCTACCCCCGGGGGCTACCCTACAATGAGCAGTTCTTC. The chain is built from TRBV7-8 and TRBJ2-1; possibly TRBD1 or TRBD2 for D (6 bases each). The CDR3 is made up of 16 amino acids. Germline V gene lookup returns CDR1 SGHVS and CDR2 FQNEAQ. V shed 4 bases and J shed 2 bases, with 15 bases lying between them.

The chain joins TRBV5-4 to TRBJ1-6; weak D call: TRBD1 (6 bases). This CDR3 region has 14 residues. Trimming left V 2 bases short and J 9 bases short, with 12 bases between. Germline V gene lookup returns CDR1 SGHNT and CDR2 YYREEE (reference sequence). CDR3 region: CASSFQGLLSPLHF. In DNA form, the CDR3 reads TGTGCCAGCAGCTTCCAGGGGTTACTTTCACCCCTCCACTTT.

This clone showed up just a few times. The V gene is TRBV4-3, the J gene TRBJ1-5; maybe TRBD1 (5 bases). Between the trimmed V and J ends, which lost 0 bases and 4 bases, there was a span of 10 bases. Germline V gives CDR1 LGHNA, CDR2 YSLEER. The CDR3 runs to 15 residues. The CDR3 DNA follows: TGCGCCAGCAGCCAAGAGGCACAGGCTAATCAGCCCCAGCATTTT. Translating gives CASSQEAQANQPQHF.

The CDR3 nucleotides are TGCGCCAGCAGCCAAGAGCCCAATTCACCCCTCCACTTT. This translates into CASSQEPNSPLHF. The rearrangement links TRBV4-3 to TRBJ1-6; D call uncertain. Trimming cost V 0 bases and J 7 bases, with 4 bases left between them. Germline values: CDR1 LGHNA, CDR2 YSLEER. The CDR3 length is 13 residues.